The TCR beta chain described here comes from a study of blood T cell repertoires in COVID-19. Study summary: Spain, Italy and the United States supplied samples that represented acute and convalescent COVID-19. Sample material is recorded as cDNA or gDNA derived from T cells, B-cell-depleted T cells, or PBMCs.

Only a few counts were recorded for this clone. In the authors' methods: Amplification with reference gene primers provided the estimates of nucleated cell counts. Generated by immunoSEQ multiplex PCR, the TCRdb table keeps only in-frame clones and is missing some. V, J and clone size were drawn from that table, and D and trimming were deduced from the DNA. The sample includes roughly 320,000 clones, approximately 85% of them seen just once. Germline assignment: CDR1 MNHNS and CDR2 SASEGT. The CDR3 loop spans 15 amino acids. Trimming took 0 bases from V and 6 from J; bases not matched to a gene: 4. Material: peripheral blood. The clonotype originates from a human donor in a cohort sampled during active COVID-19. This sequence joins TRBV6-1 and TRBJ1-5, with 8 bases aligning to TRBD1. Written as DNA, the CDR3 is TGTGCCAGCAGTGAAGCCAGGGGGCGAGGTCAGCCCCAGCATTTT. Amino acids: CASSEARGRGQPQHF.